The source of this T cell receptor (beta chain) is a study of vaccination and CD4 T cells after COVID-19. Study overall: Cultures serving as controls received a peptide pool (CEFX or HIV-1 Nef) or no peptide.

Remarks on this clonotype: Its antigen is unidentified.

Researchers used the Oncomine TCR Beta short-read assay to sequence DNA from cultured CD4+ T cells. TCRdb analysed the PCR reads with MiXCR anew, one entry per CDR3 protein. The table has fewer than 9,000 distinct CDR3 sequences, approximately 50% seen once. Treatment of the sample: approximately 9-day PBMC culture with coronavirus spike peptide pools or control peptides (ViraFEST assay). First, ViraFEST expanded antigen-specific T cells with peptide pools, and next it sequenced the TCRs. CDR1 is MNHNS, CDR2 SASEGT, per germline. Trimming removed 7 bases from V and 2 bases from J, with 11 bases in between. CDR3 size: 13 residues.

The clonotype originates from a human donor who had recovered from COVID-19. Sequenced: CD4+ T cells from blood, cultured in vitro. The chain recombines TRBV6-1 with TRBJ1-2, with a tentative D call TRBD1 (6 bases). The CDR3 bases are TGTGCCAGCAAATCAGGGGTGAACTATGGCTACACCTTC. Translating it yields CASKSGVNYGYTF.